These T cell receptor beta chains were read from a single sample in a study of blood T cell repertoires in COVID-19. Repertoires were generated with immunoSEQ multiplex PCR, while TCRdb's copy carries only in-frame clones and drops some. The table records roughly 500,000 clones, approximately 88% of them present only once. Source material: PBMCs or T cells enriched from blood (not recorded which). The receptors originated from a woman aged 40 to 50 who had recovered from COVID-19. Each CDR3 is given with its conserved first and last residue. A D gene is named only where the DNA matches it firmly. Not all rows give a size; the values are once, few, many and, for expanded clones, a class.

j_gene | d_gene | abundance | v_gene | CDR3nt | CDR3aa
TRBJ2-5 | - | - | TRBV4-2 | TGTGCCAGCAGTGGAGGGGGAGGGCCAGTCGGGACCCAGTACTTC | CASSGGGGPVGTQYF
TRBJ2-7 | TRBD1 | - | TRBV7-6 | TGTGCCAGCCAATCGGGACAGGGGAGGTACGAGCAGTACTTC | CASQSGQGRYEQYF
TRBJ1-2 | - | once | TRBV9 | TGTGCCAGCAGCGTATCCGGGGAGCGAGGGGGTTATGGCTACACCTTC | CASSVSGERGGYGYTF
TRBJ1-4 | TRBD1 | - | TRBV7-2 | TGTGCCAGCAGCCAAAGGACAGGAACTAATGAAAAACTGTTTTTT | CASSQRTGTNEKLFF
TRBJ2-1 | - | - | TRBV7-2 | TGTGCCAGCAGCCTACGCGGACTCTACAATGAGCAGTTCTTC | CASSLRGLYNEQFF
TRBJ2-1 | - | - | TRBV10-3 | TGTGCCATCAGTACCCAGGAGGCTAGTTTGAATGAGCAGTTCTTC | CAISTQEASLNEQFF
TRBJ1-5 | TRBD1 | - | TRBV24-1 | TGTGCCACCAGTGCCCACGACAGGGGGGTCAATCAGCCCCAGCATTTT | CATSAHDRGVNQPQHF
TRBJ1-1 | TRBD1 | - | TRBV29-1 | TGCAGCGTTGGGACAGGGATGGGGAACACTGAAGCTTTCTTT | CSVGTGMGNTEAFF
TRBJ1-5 | TRBD1 | - | TRBV24-1 | TGTGCCACCAGTGATCCAACAGGGGGCAATCAGCCCCAGCATTTT | CATSDPTGGNQPQHF
TRBJ1-1 | - | - | TRBV5-4 | TGTGCCAGCAGCTTGGAGCAGGGAAAGACTGAAGCTTTCTTT | CASSLEQGKTEAFF
TRBJ2-3 | TRBD2 | once | TRBV3-1/TRBV3-2 | TGTGCCAGCAGCTCCGGGACTAGCGGGCCTAGCACAGATACGCAGTATTTT | CASSSGTSGPSTDTQYF
TRBJ2-2 | - | - | TRBV18 | TGTGCCAGCTCACCAGCATTAGCGGACACCGGGGAGCTGTTTTTT | CASSPALADTGELFF
TRBJ2-2 | TRBD2 | - | TRBV3-1/TRBV3-2 | TGTGCCAGCAGTCGTCGCGGGAGTAGTGCGCGCACCGGGGAGCTGTTTTTT | CASSRRGSSARTGELFF
TRBJ1-4 | - | - | TRBV16 | TGTGCCAGCAGCCAATTACAGAGGGAACTGTTTTTT | CASSQLQRELFF
TRBJ1-2 | TRBD1 | few | TRBV6-5 | TGTGCCAGCAGTTCGCCACAGGGGAACTATGGCTACACCTTC | CASSSPQGNYGYTF
TRBJ2-5 | TRBD2 | - | TRBV6-2/TRBV6-3 | TGTGCCAGCAGTTCAAGCGGGAGGGCCTGGGAGACCCAGTACTTC | CASSSSGRAWETQYF
TRBJ2-3 | TRBD2 | - | TRBV6-4 | TGTGCCAGCAGTGACTCCAGCGGGAGGGCGAGAGTGGGTACGCAGTATTTT | CASSDSSGRARVGTQYF